This TCR beta chain was identified during a study of T cell repertoires and HLA-DP antigens. Study in general: Versus self, one alloantigen differed at one groove amino acid, the other at nine to eleven.

CDR1 and CDR2 from the germline V gene are WSHSY and SAAADI. The CDR3 runs 16 residues. Between the trimmed V and J ends, which lost 3 bases and 3 bases, there was a span of 15 bases. This clone was counted between two and nine times. Overall study results and limits: No separate analysis of naive versus memory CD4+ cells was done. A non-physiological HeLa system presented antigen to total CD4+ responders.

For cultured samples, the target was 60,000 T cell genomes at survey resolution. Only in-frame clones appear in the TCRdb table, and some are missing; sequencing was by immunoSEQ multiplex PCR. The data hold about 2,100 clones, with about 78% observed a single time. After about 14 days' expansion, CD4+ cells were restimulated around 25 h with HeLa expressing allogeneic DPB1. Stimulation used HeLa cells expressing transduced HLA-DPA1/DPB1, HLA-DM, invariant chain and CD80. The source of this sequence is a woman aged 18 to 35 in good health and CMV-seronegative. Material: CD137- CD4+ T cells from cultured PBMCs. This rearrangement joins TRBV10-2 to TRBJ2-1; no firm D call. CDR3 DNA: TGCGCCAGCAGTGACCCCTCTGTCTTCCTCTACAATGAGCAGTTCTTC. As protein: CASSDPSVFLYNEQFF.